Sequencing of this TCR beta chain was carried out in a study of technical replicates of blood from a handful of donors. Germline CDR1 is MNHEY and CDR2 is SVGAGI. The V and J ends lost 2 bases and 3 bases respectively, with 11 bases between them. The length of the CDR3 is 14 residues. Profiling relied on immunoSEQ multiplex PCR, and the TCRdb table lists in-frame clones only, not all of them. The sample yields approximately 87,000 clones, 85% to 95% seen once. The sequence derives from a human donor in good health. The material sequenced was T cells isolated from PBMCs. This rearrangement joins TRBV6-5 to TRBJ2-7, with D perhaps TRBD2 (5 bases). Here the CDR3 DNA reads TGTGCCAGCAGTTACGGTGCGAGGGACTACGAGCAGTACTTC. Its protein is CASSYGARDYEQYF.